The 16 T cell receptor beta chains presented below share a single source sample, sequenced in a study of long-term antiretroviral therapy in people with HIV. The libraries were made with immunoSEQ v3.0 at survey level. Clones were read by immunoSEQ multiplex PCR, and TCRdb kept only the in-frame ones, dropping some. Here the sample spans about 21,000 clones, approximately 84% being singletons. This material consisted of unsorted PBMCs, taken 0.9 years after starting antiretroviral therapy. The receptors were sampled from a man aged 18 to 30 with HIV.

This chain links TRBV9 with TRBJ1-6; D is perhaps TRBD1 (6 bases). Germline-derived CDR1 and CDR2 are SGDLS and YYNGEE. The V gene lost 3 bases and the J gene lost 3 bases, with 16 bases spanning the gap. The CDR3 loop spans 17 amino acids. The CDR3 sequence: CASSEGVRENYNSPLHF. The CDR3 DNA follows: TGTGCCAGCAGCGAGGGGGTTCGGGAAAACTATAATTCACCCCTCCACTTT. The entire variable domain, with the rest obtained from reference TRBV9 and TRBJ1-6, is as follows: DSGVTQTPKHLITATGQRVTLRCSPRSGDLSVYWYQQSLDQGLQFLIQYYNGEERAKGNILERFSAQQFPDLHSELNLSSLELGDSALYFCASSEGVRENYNSPLHFGNGTRLTVT.

The rearrangement links TRBV5-1 to TRBJ2-3, with D unresolved. Germline CDR1 is SGHRS and CDR2 is YFSETQ. V was clipped by 4 bases and J by 1 base, with 10 bases between them. The CDR3 consists of 14 residues. The CDR3 here is CASSTQHRTDTQYF. CDR3 nucleotide sequence: TGCGCCAGCAGCACCCAACATCGCACAGATACGCAGTATTTT.

The chain recombines TRBV6-5 with TRBJ1-2; D may be TRBD1 (5 bases). The CDR3 consists of 15 residues. The V and J ends lost 0 bases and 8 bases respectively, with 16 bases between them. Per germline, CDR1 MNHEY and CDR2 SVGAGI. CDR3 DNA sequence: TGTGCCAGCAGTTACTCGAAATATGCAGGGATCGGCTACACCTTC. Translating gives CASSYSKYAGIGYTF.

CDR3 nucleotide sequence: TGTGCCAGCAGCGCAGACCCGCAGGGGGCTGATGGAAACACCATATATTTT. Its translation is CASSADPQGADGNTIYF. V gene TRBV9 combines with J gene TRBJ1-3; the match to TRBD1 covers 8 bases. The CDR3 is made up of 17 amino acids. The V gene's germline CDR1 is SGDLS and CDR2 YYNGEE. Losses at the gene ends were 3 bases for V and 3 bases for J; bases not matched to a gene: 11.

The chain links TRBV13 to TRBJ2-2, with 13 bases aligning to TRBD2. With 5 bases clipped from V and 5 bases from J, the junction kept 5 bases outside the gene matches. CDR1 and CDR2 from the germline V gene are PRHDT and FYEKMQ (reference sequence). This CDR3 spans 16 amino acids. For the CDR3, the DNA is TGTGCCAGCAGCCCCGGACTAGCGGGGGCGACCGGGGAGCTGTTTTTT. It translates to CASSPGLAGATGELFF.

This chain's CDR3 is CASSSSGTPNYGYTF. The CDR3 nucleotides read TGTGCCAGCAGCTCCTCCGGGACCCCTAACTATGGCTACACCTTC. V and J are TRBV5-4 and TRBJ1-2; D is possibly TRBD1 (5 bases). The CDR3 sequence is 15 residues long. V was cut by 3 bases and J by 0 bases, with 12 bases left in between. The germline gives CDR1 SGHNT, CDR2 YYREEE (reference sequence).

The V call is TRBV5-4, the J call TRBJ2-7; D possibly corresponds to TRBD2 (5 bases). CDR3 length: 14 residues. CDR1 is SGHNT and CDR2 is YYREEE in the germline V gene (reference sequence). Between the trimmed V and J ends, which lost 2 bases and 3 bases, there was a span of 12 bases. The CDR3 DNA sequence: TGTGCCAGCAGCTTTGACGGGGAGAGCTACGAGCAGTACTTC. Protein: CASSFDGESYEQYF.

This sequence joins TRBV7-8 and TRBJ1-5; D gene ambiguous. Germline V gene lookup returns CDR1 SGHVS and CDR2 FQNEAQ. The length of the CDR3 is 15 residues. Trimming removed 1 base from V and 0 bases from J, with 7 bases in between. CDR3: CASSLGRVSNQPQHF. As DNA, the CDR3 is TGTGCCAGCAGCTTAGGCAGAGTTAGCAATCAGCCCCAGCATTTT.

Only a few counts were recorded for this clone. This chain connects TRBV30 to TRBJ1-4; the match to TRBD1 covers 10 bases. V lost 5 bases, J lost 8 bases, and 8 bases stayed unmatched. Germline V gene sequence: CDR1 GTSNPN, CDR2 SVGIG (reference sequence). There are 14 residues in the CDR3. For the CDR3, the DNA is TGTGCCTGGCACACCGGGACAGGGGACGAAAAACTGTTTTTT. It specifies CAWHTGTGDEKLFF.

The gene calls are TRBV28 and TRBJ1-1, with 9 bases aligning to TRBD1. This CDR3 is built from 14 residues. Trimming took 4 bases from V and 5 from J; bases not matched to a gene: 5. Germline V CDR1 and CDR2: MDHEN, SYDVKM. As DNA, the CDR3 is TGTGCCAGCAGTTCCATACAGGGGGCGACTGAAGCTTTCTTT. This sequence encodes CASSSIQGATEAFF.

The CDR3 reads CAWSVSRTQKYGLAGKGTGELFF. CDR3 coding DNA: TGTGCCTGGAGTGTATCCCGCACTCAAAAATACGGACTAGCGGGGAAAGGGACCGGGGAGCTGTTTTTT. V is TRBV30 and J is TRBJ2-2; 12 bases are shared with TRBD2. There are 23 residues in the CDR3. Germline V lookup: CDR1 GTSNPN, CDR2 SVGIG (reference sequence). The V gene end was trimmed by 0 bases and the J gene end by 5 bases; junction bases not matched to a gene: 25.

This sequence joins TRBV23-1 and TRBJ1-5; maybe TRBD1 (5 bases). TRBV23-1 is flagged as an ORF with uncertain function. V dropped 2 bases and J dropped 3 bases, with 17 bases sitting between them. CDR3 length: 17 amino acids. The CDR3 nucleotides are TGCGCCAGCAGTCAACCCGGGACGTTTAAACCCAATCAGCCCCAGCATTTT. It translates to CASSQPGTFKPNQPQHF.

The chain recombines TRBV19 with TRBJ1-2, with unresolved D. The CDR3 spans 11 residues. Germline assignment: CDR1 LNHDA and CDR2 SQIVND (reference sequence). Trimming shortened V by 10 bases and J by 1 base, and 7 bases separated the two germline ends. The CDR3 region has the DNA TGTGCCACCAAGGGTAACTATGGCTACACCTTC. Translated: CATKGNYGYTF.

This sequence joins TRBV7-9 and TRBJ2-5, with D perhaps matching TRBD2 (5 bases). Trimming took 5 bases from V and 10 from J, leaving 23 bases between them. Germline loops: CDR1 SEHNR, CDR2 FQNEAQ (reference sequence). The CDR3 runs to 15 residues. The CDR3 reads CASSIRGPGSTRQYF. For the CDR3, the DNA is TGTGCCAGCAGCATTAGAGGGCCGGGATCCACCCGCCAGTACTTC. The full variable domain, with the rest looked up from reference TRBV7-9 and TRBJ2-5, is DTGVSQNPRHKITKRGQNVTFRCDPISEHNRLYWYRQTLGQGPEFLTYFQNEAQLEKSRLLSDRFSAERPKGSFSTLEIQRTEQGDSAMYLCASSIRGPGSTRQYFGPGTRLLVL.

This clone was recorded a few times. This chain joins TRBV28 and TRBJ2-4; D might be TRBD1 (6 bases). V was trimmed by 3 bases and J by 9 bases, leaving 15 bases between them. CDR3 size: 14 residues. Germline-derived CDR1 and CDR2 are MDHEN and SYDVKM. CDR3 sequence (DNA): TGTGCCAGCAGTTTGGGAACAGGGTGGGCCATTCAGTACTTC. It codes for CASSLGTGWAIQYF. Looking up the rest from reference TRBV28 and TRBJ2-4 gives the full variable domain: DVKVTQSSRYLVKRTGEKVFLECVQDMDHENMFWYRQDPGLGLRLIYFSYDVKMKEKGDIPEGYSVSREKKERFSLILESASTNQTSMYLCASSLGTGWAIQYFGAGTRLSVL.

This sequence joins TRBV4-1 and TRBJ1-5; no reliable D call. The CDR3 has 15 residues. Germline V CDR1 and CDR2: MGHRA, YSYEKL. V lost 1 base to trimming and J lost 0 bases, with 7 bases between them. CDR3 residues: CASSQGVLSNQPQHF. Written as DNA, the CDR3 is TGCGCCAGCAGCCAAGGGGTTCTTAGCAATCAGCCCCAGCATTTT.